These 13 T cell receptor beta chains came from one sample sequenced in a study of blood T cell repertoires in COVID-19. Sequenced by immunoSEQ multiplex PCR; TCRdb stores in-frame clones only, minus some. The data hold under 350,000 clones, with roughly 85% observed a single time. The sample was peripheral blood. These receptors originate from a man between 60 and 75 years old who had recovered from COVID-19.

The genes are TRBV24-1 and TRBJ2-1; D gene ambiguous. Per germline, CDR1 KGHDR and CDR2 SFDVKD. The length of the CDR3 is 13 residues. Trimming stripped 2 bases from V and 10 bases from J, with 11 bases between. CDR3 sequence reads: CATSDWSMEEQFF. Written as DNA, the CDR3 is TGTGCCACCAGTGATTGGTCGATGGAGGAGCAGTTCTTC.

For the CDR3, the DNA is TGCGCCAGCAGCTTGGATTTGGCCGGAGTCGACGGGGAGCTGTTTTTT. Amino acid sequence: CASSLDLAGVDGELFF. The rearrangement links TRBV5-1 to TRBJ2-2; D is uncertain. The CDR3 is made up of 16 amino acids. Trimming shortened V by 0 bases and J by 7 bases, and 16 bases separated the two germline ends. Per germline, CDR1 SGHRS and CDR2 YFSETQ.

The V call is TRBV27, the J call TRBJ2-7; 7 bases map to TRBD1. V lost 3 bases, J lost 4 bases, and 3 bases stayed unmatched. The germline V gene encodes CDR1 MNHEY and CDR2 SMNVEV (reference sequence). This CDR3 spans 13 amino acids. CDR3 DNA: TGTGCCAGCAGTTTCGGCAGGGGGTACGAGCAGTACTTC. Its protein product is CASSFGRGYEQYF.

In this sample, this clone turned up once. The V gene is TRBV9, the J gene TRBJ2-2, with 7 positions matching TRBD1. Trimming took 5 bases from V and 6 from J; bases not matched to a gene: 19. The CDR3 has 18 amino acids. The germline CDR1 and CDR2 sequences are SGDLS and YYNGEE. CDR3 residues: CASSANSMTGLGSGELFF. The DNA of the CDR3 is TGTGCCAGCAGTGCTAACTCCATGACAGGGTTGGGATCCGGGGAGCTGTTTTTT.

This rearrangement joins TRBV5-8 to TRBJ2-4; 14 bases align to TRBD2. V gave up 4 bases and J gave up 0 bases; unmatched junction bases: 6. Germline CDR1 and CDR2: SGHTS and YDEGEE. This CDR3 comprises 18 residues. Here the CDR3 reads CASSPWTSGGLAKNIQYF. The CDR3, as DNA: TGTGCCAGCAGCCCCTGGACTAGCGGGGGGTTAGCCAAAAACATTCAGTACTTC.

This rearrangement joins TRBV6-1 to TRBJ1-2; 10 bases are a match to TRBD1. Looked up from germline, CDR1 is MNHNS and CDR2 is SASEGT. With 1 base clipped from V and 1 base from J, the junction kept 3 bases outside the gene matches. This CDR3 contains 16 residues. This CDR3 is CASSEVGTGVNYGYTF. The CDR3, as DNA: TGTGCCAGCAGTGAAGTCGGGACAGGGGTTAACTATGGCTACACCTTC.

V usage is TRBV5-1 and J usage is TRBJ2-1; D possibly corresponds to TRBD1 (5 bases). Trimming removed 0 bases from V and 5 bases from J, with 9 bases in between. Germline V gene data show CDR1 as SGHRS and CDR2 as YFSETQ. This CDR3 contains 14 residues. This CDR3 reads CASSLGGRDNEQFF. The DNA for the CDR3 is TGCGCCAGCAGCTTGGGGGGCAGGGACAATGAGCAGTTCTTC.

This clone occurred once. The gene calls are TRBV27 and TRBJ2-1, with 9 bases fitting TRBD2. Germline CDR1 reads MNHEY; CDR2 reads SMNVEV (reference sequence). This CDR3 has 14 residues. V lost 10 bases to trimming and J lost 6 bases; unmatched junction nucleotides: 10. CDR3 nucleotide sequence: TGTGCCACCCGTTCTAGCGGGATGGCCAATGAGCAGTTCTTC. This codes for CATRSSGMANEQFF.

As DNA, the CDR3 is TGTGCCAGCAGCGTAGGTCCCCTAACAGTAAACAATTCACCCCTCCACTTT. It yields the protein CASSVGPLTVNNSPLHF. The chain links TRBV9 to TRBJ1-6; D unresolved. V lost 0 bases, J lost 7 bases, and 17 bases lay in between. This CDR3 comprises 17 residues. Germline V gene sequence: CDR1 SGDLS, CDR2 YYNGEE.

The V and J genes are TRBV6-5 and TRBJ2-1; 14 bases match TRBD2. The CDR3 covers 15 residues. Germline V lookup: CDR1 MNHEY, CDR2 SVGAGI. The ends lost 7 bases at V and 6 bases at J; junction bases unmatched: 5. The CDR3 protein is CASTPGTSGSNEQFF. DNA of the CDR3: TGTGCCAGCACTCCCGGGACTAGCGGGAGCAATGAGCAGTTCTTC.

This chain links TRBV5-1 with TRBJ2-1, with TRBD2 matching 12 bases. V shed 4 bases and J 6 bases; nucleotides not matched to a gene: 8. This CDR3 has 16 residues. The V gene's germline CDR1 is SGHRS and CDR2 YFSETQ. The CDR3 region is CASSRTLAGGRNEQFF. Written as DNA, the CDR3 is TGCGCCAGCAGCAGGACCCTAGCGGGAGGGCGCAATGAGCAGTTCTTC.

The chain links TRBV7-3 to TRBJ2-1; 10 bases match TRBD1. The J segment lost 10 bases and the V segment lost 2 bases, leaving 2 bases of the junction unmatched. The CDR3 contains 13 residues. The germline V gene encodes CDR1 SGHTA and CDR2 FQGTGA. As DNA, the CDR3 is TGTGCCAGCAGCTTAGACAGGGGGCTGGAGCAGTTCTTC. It specifies CASSLDRGLEQFF.

The chain is built from TRBV11-2 and TRBJ1-1; 9 nucleotides line up with TRBD1. Trimming removed 6 bases from V and 1 base from J; junction bases left unmatched: 6. The CDR3 sequence is 15 residues long. The germline CDR1 and CDR2 sequences are SGHAT and FQNNGV. CDR3 sequence reads: CASSSTGGSNTEAFF. CDR3 bases: TGTGCCAGCAGTTCAACAGGGGGCTCGAACACTGAAGCTTTCTTT. Together with reference TRBV11-2 and TRBJ1-1, the CDR3 gives the full variable domain: EAGVAQSPRYKIIEKRQSVAFWCNPISGHATLYWYQQILGQGPKLLIQFQNNGVVDDSQLPKDRFSAERLKGVDSTLKIQPAKLEDSAVYLCASSSTGGSNTEAFFGQGTRLTVV.